These 2 T cell receptor beta chains originate from one sample sequenced in a study of human T cells and chemical hapten exposure. TCRdb reprocessed the RACE reads with MiXCR, giving one entry per CDR3 protein. Of around 340,000 distinct CDR3 sequences listed, about 7% are singletons. This sample's time point: patch test 1, 2 weeks after DPC sensitization. Treatment defined: therapeutic diphenylcyclopropenone sensitization with weekly scalp DPC. The sequencing used whole blood, collected in connection with sensitization to the hapten diphenylcyclopropenone (DPC). The receptors shown here come from a woman between 18 and 30 years old with alopecia areata. Some clones in this sample may be carry-over from other donors' samples.

Many counts were recorded for this clonotype. This chain uses TRBV7-2 with TRBJ2-1, with TRBD2 matching over 10 bases. The junction had 5 bases not matched to a gene; V was cut back by 2 bases and J by 4 bases. The germline V gene has CDR1 SGHTA and CDR2 FQGNSA. The length of the CDR3 is 16 residues. The CDR3 loop is CASSLIGTSAYNEQFF. The DNA of the CDR3 is TGTGCCAGCAGCTTAATTGGGACTAGCGCGTACAATGAGCAGTTCTTC.

There are a few counts of this clonotype. This chain joins TRBV7-2 and TRBJ2-4; a weak D match, TRBD1 (6 bases). The V gene's germline CDR1 is SGHTA and CDR2 FQGNSA. V was cut by 2 bases and J by 7 bases, with 9 bases left in between. CDR3 length equals 13 residues. CDR3 nucleotides: TGTGCCAGCAGCTTACAGGGGTGGAACATTCAGTACTTC. Translated, it gives CASSLQGWNIQYF.